This T cell receptor (beta chain) was sequenced in a study of blood T cell repertoires in COVID-19. Germline CDR1 SQVTM, CDR2 ANQGSEA. V lost 3 bases and J 7 bases, leaving 12 bases between the germline ends. CDR3 length: 13 amino acids. The table came from immunoSEQ multiplex PCR; TCRdb's copy has only in-frame clones and leaves some out. The sample contains about 210,000 clones, 83% of which appear only once. The TCR comes from a woman aged 40 to 50 with active or convalescent COVID-19. This chain uses TRBV29-1 with TRBJ1-4, with D perhaps matching TRBD1 (6 bases). Source material: peripheral blood. In nucleotides, the CDR3 is TGCAGCGTTGAGGGTTGGGGGCGTGAAAAACTGTTTTTT. It is translated as CSVEGWGREKLFF.